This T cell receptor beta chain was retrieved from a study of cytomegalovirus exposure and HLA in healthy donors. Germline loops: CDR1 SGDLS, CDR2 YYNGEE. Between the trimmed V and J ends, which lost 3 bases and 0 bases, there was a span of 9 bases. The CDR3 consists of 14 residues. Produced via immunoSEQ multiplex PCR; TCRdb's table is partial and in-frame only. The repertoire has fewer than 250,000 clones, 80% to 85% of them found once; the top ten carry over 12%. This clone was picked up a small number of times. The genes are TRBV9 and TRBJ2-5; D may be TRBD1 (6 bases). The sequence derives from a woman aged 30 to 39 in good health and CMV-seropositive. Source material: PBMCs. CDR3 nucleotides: TGTGCCAGCAGCGCTACAGGGTACCAAGAGACCCAGTACTTC. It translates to CASSATGYQETQYF.